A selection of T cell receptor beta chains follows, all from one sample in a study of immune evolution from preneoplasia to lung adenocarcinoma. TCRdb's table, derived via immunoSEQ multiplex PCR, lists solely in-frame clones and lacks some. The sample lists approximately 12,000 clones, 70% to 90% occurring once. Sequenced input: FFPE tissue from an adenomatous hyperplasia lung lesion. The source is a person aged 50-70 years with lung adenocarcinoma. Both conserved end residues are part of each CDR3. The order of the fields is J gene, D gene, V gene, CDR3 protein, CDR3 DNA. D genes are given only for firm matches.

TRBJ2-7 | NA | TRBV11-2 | CASSFGGIGYEQYF | TGTGCCAGCAGCTTCGGAGGGATCGGCTACGAGCAGTACTTC
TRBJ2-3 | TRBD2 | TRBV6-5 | CASSYGLAEHTQYF | TGTGCCAGCAGTTACGGCCTAGCGGAGCATACGCAGTATTTT
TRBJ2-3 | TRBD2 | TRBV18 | CASSRAGEDDTQYF | TGTGCCAGCTCACGCGCGGGAGAGGATGATACGCAGTATTTT
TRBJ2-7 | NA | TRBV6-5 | CASSRTPDNSYEQYF | TGTGCCAGCAGTAGGACTCCTGACAACTCCTACGAGCAGTACTTC
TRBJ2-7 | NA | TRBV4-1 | CASTATPQINYEQYF | TGCGCCAGCACCGCCACCCCCCAGATAAACTACGAGCAGTACTTC
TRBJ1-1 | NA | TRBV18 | CASSPLPLPEGTEAFF | TGTGCCAGCTCACCACTCCCGCTTCCGGAGGGCACTGAAGCTTTCTTT
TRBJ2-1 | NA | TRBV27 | CASSQRSRGESRTEQFF | TGTGCCAGCAGTCAAAGGTCGAGGGGCGAGTCGCGTACTGAGCAGTTCTTC
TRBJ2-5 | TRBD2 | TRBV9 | CASNLFGGGKEQETQYF | TGTGCCAGCAACCTCTTCGGGGGAGGGAAGGAGCAAGAGACCCAGTACTTC
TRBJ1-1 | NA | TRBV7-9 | CASSLSPRGNTEAFF | TGTGCCAGCAGTTTATCACCTAGGGGAAATACTGAAGCTTTCTTT
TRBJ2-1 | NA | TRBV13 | CASSLGGGRSSYNEQFF | TGTGCCAGCAGCTTAGGTGGGGGTCGAAGCTCCTACAATGAGCAGTTCTTC